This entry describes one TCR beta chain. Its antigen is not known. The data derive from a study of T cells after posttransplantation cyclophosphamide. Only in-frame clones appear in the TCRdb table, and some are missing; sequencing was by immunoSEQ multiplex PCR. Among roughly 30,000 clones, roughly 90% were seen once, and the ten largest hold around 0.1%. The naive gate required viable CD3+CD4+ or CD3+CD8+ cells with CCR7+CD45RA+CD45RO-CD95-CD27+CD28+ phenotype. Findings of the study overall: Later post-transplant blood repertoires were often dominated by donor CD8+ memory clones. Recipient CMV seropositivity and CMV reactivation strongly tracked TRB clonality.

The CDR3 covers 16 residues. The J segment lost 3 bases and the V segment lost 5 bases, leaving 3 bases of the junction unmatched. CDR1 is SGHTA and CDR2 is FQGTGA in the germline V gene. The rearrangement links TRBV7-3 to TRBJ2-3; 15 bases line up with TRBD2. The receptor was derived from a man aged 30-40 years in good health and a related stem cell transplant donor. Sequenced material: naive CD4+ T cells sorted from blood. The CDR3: CASSRGTSGGTDTQYF. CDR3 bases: TGTGCCAGCAGCCGCGGGACTAGCGGGGGGACAGATACGCAGTATTTT. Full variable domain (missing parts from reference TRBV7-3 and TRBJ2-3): GAGVSQTPSNKVTEKGKYVELRCDPISGHTALYWYRQSLGQGPEFLIYFQGTGAADDSGLPNDRFFAVRPEGSVSTLKIQRTERGDSAVYLCASSRGTSGGTDTQYFGPGTRLTVL.